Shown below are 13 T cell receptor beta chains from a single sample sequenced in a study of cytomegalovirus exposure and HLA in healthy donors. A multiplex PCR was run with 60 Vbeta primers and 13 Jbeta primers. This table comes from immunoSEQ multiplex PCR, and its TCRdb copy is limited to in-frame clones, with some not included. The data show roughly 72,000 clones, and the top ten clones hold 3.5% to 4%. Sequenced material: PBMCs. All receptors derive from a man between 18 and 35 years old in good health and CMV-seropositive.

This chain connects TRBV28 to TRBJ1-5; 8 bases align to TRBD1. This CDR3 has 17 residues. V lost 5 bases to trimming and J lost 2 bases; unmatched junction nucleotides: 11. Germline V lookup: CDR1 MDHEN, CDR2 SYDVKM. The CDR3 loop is CASSPFGQGKGNQPQHF. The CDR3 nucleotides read TGTGCCAGCAGTCCTTTCGGACAGGGAAAGGGCAATCAGCCCCAGCATTTT.

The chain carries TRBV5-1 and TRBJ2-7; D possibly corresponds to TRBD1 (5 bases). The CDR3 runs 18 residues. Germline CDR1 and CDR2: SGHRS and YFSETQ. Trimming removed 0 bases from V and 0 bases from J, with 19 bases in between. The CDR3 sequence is CASSLGLTEDRRSYEQYF. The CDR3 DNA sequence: TGCGCCAGCAGCTTGGGGCTGACAGAGGATAGGCGCTCCTACGAGCAGTACTTC.

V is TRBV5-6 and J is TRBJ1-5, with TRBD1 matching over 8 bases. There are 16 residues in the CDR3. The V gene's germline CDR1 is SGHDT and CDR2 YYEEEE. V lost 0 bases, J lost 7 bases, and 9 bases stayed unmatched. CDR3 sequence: CASSLGTGLISQPQHF. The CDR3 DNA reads TGTGCCAGCAGCTTGGGGACAGGGTTGATCAGCCAGCCCCAGCATTTT.

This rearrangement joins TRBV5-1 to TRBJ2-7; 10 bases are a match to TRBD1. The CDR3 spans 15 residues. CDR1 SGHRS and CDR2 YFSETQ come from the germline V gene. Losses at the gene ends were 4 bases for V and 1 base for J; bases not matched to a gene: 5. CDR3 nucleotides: TGCGCCAGCAGCGGCCGGGACAGGGGTTCCTACGAGCAGTACTTC. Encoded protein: CASSGRDRGSYEQYF.

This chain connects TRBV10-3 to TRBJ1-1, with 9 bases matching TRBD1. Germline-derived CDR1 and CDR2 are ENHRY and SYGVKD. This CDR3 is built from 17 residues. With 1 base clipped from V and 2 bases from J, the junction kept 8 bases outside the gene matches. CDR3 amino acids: CAISEFQGGQGNTEAFF. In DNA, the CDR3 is TGTGCCATCAGTGAGTTTCAGGGGGGACAGGGTAACACTGAAGCTTTCTTT.

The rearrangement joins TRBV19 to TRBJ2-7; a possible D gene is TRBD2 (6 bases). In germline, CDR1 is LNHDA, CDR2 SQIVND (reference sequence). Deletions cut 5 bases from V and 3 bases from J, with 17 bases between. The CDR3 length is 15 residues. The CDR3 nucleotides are TGTGCCAGTAGTCCGCTGTCGGGACTTCTCTACGAGCAGTACTTC. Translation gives CASSPLSGLLYEQYF.

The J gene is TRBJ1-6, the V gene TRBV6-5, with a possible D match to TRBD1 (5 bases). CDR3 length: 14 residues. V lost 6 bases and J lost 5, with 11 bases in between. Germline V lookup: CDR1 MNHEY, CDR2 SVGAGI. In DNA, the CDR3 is TGTGCCAGCAGCAGGGCCACTCATAATTCACCCCTCCACTTT. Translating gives CASSRATHNSPLHF.

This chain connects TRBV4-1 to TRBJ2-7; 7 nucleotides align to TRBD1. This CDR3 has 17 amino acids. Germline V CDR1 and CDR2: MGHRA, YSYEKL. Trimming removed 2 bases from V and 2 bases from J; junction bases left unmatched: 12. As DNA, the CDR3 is TGCGCCAGCAGCCAATGGGAGTCGGGACAGTATACCTACGAGCAGTACTTC. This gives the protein CASSQWESGQYTYEQYF.

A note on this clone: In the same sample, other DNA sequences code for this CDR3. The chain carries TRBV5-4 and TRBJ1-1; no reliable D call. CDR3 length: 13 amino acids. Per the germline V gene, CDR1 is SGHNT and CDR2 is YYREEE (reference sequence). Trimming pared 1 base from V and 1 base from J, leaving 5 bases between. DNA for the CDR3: TGTGCCAGCAGCTTGACGGGGAACACTGAAGCTTTCTTT. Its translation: CASSLTGNTEAFF.

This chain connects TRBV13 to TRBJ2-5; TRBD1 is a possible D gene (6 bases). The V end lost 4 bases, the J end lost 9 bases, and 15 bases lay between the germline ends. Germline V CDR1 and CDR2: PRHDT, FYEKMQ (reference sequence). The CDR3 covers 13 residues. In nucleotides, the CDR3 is TGTGCCAGCAGCTCGAACAGGGTGGGGGCCCAGTACTTC. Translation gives CASSSNRVGAQYF.

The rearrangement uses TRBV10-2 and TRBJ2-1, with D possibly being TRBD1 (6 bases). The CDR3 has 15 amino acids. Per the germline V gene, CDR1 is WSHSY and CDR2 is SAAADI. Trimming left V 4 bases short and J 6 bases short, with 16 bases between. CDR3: CASSAAQGIANEQFF. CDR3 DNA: TGCGCCAGCAGTGCCGCCCAGGGGATCGCCAATGAGCAGTTCTTC.

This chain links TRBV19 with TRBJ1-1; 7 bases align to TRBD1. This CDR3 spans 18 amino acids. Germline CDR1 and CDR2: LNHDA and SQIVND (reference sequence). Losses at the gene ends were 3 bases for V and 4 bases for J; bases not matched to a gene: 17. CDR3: CASSIGRTGLLWGTEAFF. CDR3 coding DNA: TGTGCCAGTAGTATTGGGAGGACAGGCCTTCTCTGGGGCACTGAAGCTTTCTTT.

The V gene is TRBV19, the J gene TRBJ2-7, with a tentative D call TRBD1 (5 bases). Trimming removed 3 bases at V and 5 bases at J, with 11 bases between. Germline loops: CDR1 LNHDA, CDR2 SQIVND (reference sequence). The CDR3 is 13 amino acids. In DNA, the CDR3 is TGTGCCAGTAGTATGGGGCAGGAAAACGAGCAGTACTTC. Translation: CASSMGQENEQYF. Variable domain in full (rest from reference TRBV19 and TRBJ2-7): DGGITQSPKYLFRKEGQNVTLSCEQNLNHDAMYWYRQDPGQGLRLIYYSQIVNDFQKGDIAEGYSVSREKKESFPLTVTSAQKNPTAFYLCASSMGQENEQYFGPGTRLTVT.